The text below deals with one TCR beta chain. Antigen: not known. In preparing the TRB cDNA libraries, 5' RACE with UMI labels was used. TCRdb reprocessed the 5' RACE reads; each CDR3 protein has one entry and no DNA is given. In all, the sample yields around 60,000 distinct CDR3 sequences. This record comes from a study of CXCR3-negative and CXCR3-positive naive CD8 T cells. Overall study results and limits: The study found more hydrophobic TRB CDR3s in CXCR3-positive naive cells than in CXCR3-negative naive cells. Fresh PBMCs were used in most assays, and CXCR3 expression partially decreased after cryopreservation.

A CD45RO-CCR7+CD27+CD95- profile was what naive CD8+ T cells displayed. Per germline, CDR1 SGHTA and CDR2 FQGNSA. This CDR3 contains 14 residues. This chain connects TRBV7-2 to TRBJ1-1. The source of this sequence is a human donor in good health. Some clones in this sample may be carry-over from other donors' samples. Sequencing was done on a sample of naive CXCR3+ CD8+ T cells from blood. Indicated subset: CD45RO-CCR7+CD27+CD95- naive CD8+ T cells expressing CXCR3 (TNR3+). CDR3 sequence: CASSHTSGRTEAFF.